Sequencing of this T cell receptor (beta chain) was carried out in a study of cytomegalovirus exposure and HLA in healthy donors. On this clone itself: As yet, its antigen is unknown.

Study-level findings and limits: Researchers counted 164 TCR beta chains as cytomegalovirus-associated. Both high specificity and high sensitivity reportedly marked the classifier's diagnosis of cytomegalovirus status. Many donors carried some public TCRs, although rarity characterized most TCR sequences.

After removal of 2 bases from V and 5 bases from J, the junction contained 5 bases not matched to a gene. From germline, CDR1 is SGHTA and CDR2 FQGNSA. This CDR3 has 14 amino acids. The validation cohort, a group of over a hundred subjects, included the donors and was separate from the approximately 650-subject first cohort. Using immunoSEQ multiplex PCR, the repertoire was profiled, and TCRdb retains in-frame clones only, with some absent. The sample includes approximately 110,000 clones, roughly 90% of them seen just once. V gene TRBV7-2 combines with J gene TRBJ2-7; TRBD1 matches 8 bases. This TCR came from a young woman in good health and CMV-seronegative. Material: PBMCs. Here the CDR3 reads CASSLPGQEDEQYF. Written as DNA, the CDR3 is TGTGCCAGCAGCTTACCGGGACAGGAGGACGAGCAGTACTTC. Drawing the rest from reference TRBV7-2 and TRBJ2-7, the complete variable domain is GAGVSQSPSNKVTEKGKDVELRCDPISGHTALYWYRQSLGQGLEFLIYFQGNSAPDKSGLPSDRFSAERTGGSVSTLTIQRTQQEDSAVYLCASSLPGQEDEQYFGPGTRLTVT.